This entry describes one TCR beta chain. Each CDR3 protein is one row after TCRdb ran MiXCR on the 5' RACE reads. In the table there are around 250,000 distinct CDR3 sequences, 8% to 9.5% of which are singletons. These data are taken from a study of T-cell memory formation after mild COVID-19. Trimming shortened V by 3 bases and J by 2 bases, and 13 bases separated the two germline ends. The CDR3 consists of 14 residues. CDR1 and CDR2 from the germline V gene are DFQATT and SNEGSKA (reference sequence). The TCR sequence derives from a man between 18 and 35 years old who had mild COVID-19 (a few samples of this study predate the infection). Cell type and time point are not known. The genes are TRBV20-1 and TRBJ2-5; a weak D match, TRBD2 (6 bases). The sequenced sample was PBMCs or a T cell subset sorted from them (not recorded which). CDR3 amino acids: CSARSIAEQETQYF. The CDR3 nucleotides read TGCAGTGCTAGGTCGATAGCGGAACAAGAGACCCAGTACTTC.